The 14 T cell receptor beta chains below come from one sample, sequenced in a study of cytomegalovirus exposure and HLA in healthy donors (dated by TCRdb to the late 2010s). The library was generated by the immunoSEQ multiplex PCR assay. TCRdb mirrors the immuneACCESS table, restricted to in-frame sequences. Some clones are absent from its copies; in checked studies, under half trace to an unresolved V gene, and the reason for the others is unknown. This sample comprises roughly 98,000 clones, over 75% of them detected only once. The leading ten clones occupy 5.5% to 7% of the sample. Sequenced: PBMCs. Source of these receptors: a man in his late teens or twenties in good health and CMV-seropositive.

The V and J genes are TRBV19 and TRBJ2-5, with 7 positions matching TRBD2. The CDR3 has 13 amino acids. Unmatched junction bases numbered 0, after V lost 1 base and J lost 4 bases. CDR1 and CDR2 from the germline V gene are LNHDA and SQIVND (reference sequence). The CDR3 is CASSIGTRETQYF. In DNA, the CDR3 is TGTGCCAGTAGTATAGGGACTAGAGAGACCCAGTACTTC.

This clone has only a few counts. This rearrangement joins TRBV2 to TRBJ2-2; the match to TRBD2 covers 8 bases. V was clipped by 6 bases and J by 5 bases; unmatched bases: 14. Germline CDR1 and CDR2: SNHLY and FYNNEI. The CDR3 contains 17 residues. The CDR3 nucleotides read TGTGCCAGCAGAGCCTATCTAGCGGGCGGACCAACCGGGGAGCTGTTTTTT. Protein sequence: CASRAYLAGGPTGELFF.

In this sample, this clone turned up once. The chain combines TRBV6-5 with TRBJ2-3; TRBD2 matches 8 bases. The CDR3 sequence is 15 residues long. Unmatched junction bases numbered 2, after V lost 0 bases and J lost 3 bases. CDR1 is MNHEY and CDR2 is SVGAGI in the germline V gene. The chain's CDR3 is CASSYSSSGTDTQYF. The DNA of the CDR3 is TGTGCCAGCAGTTACTCGTCTAGCGGGACAGATACGCAGTATTTT.

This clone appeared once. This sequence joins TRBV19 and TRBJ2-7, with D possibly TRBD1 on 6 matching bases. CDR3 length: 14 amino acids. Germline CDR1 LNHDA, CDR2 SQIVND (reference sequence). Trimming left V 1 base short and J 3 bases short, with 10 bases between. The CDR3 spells CASSIARGGYEQYF. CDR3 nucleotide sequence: TGTGCCAGTAGTATAGCCAGGGGTGGCTACGAGCAGTACTTC.

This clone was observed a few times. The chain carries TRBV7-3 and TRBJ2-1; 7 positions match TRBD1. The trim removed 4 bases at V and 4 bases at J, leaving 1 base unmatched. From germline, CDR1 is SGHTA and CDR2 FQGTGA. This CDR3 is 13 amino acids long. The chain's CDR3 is CASSSTGYNEQFF. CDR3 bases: TGTGCCAGCAGCTCGACAGGGTACAATGAGCAGTTCTTC. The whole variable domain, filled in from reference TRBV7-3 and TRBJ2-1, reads GAGVSQTPSNKVTEKGKYVELRCDPISGHTALYWYRQSLGQGPEFLIYFQGTGAADDSGLPNDRFFAVRPEGSVSTLKIQRTERGDSAVYLCASSSTGYNEQFFGPGTRLTVL.

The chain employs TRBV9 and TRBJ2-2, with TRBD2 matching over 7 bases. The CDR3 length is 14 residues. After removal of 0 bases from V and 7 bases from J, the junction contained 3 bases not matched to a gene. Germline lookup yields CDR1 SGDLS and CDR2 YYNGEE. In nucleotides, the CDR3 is TGTGCCAGCAGCGTAGCGGGGGGTTTCGGGGAGCTGTTTTTT. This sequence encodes CASSVAGGFGELFF.

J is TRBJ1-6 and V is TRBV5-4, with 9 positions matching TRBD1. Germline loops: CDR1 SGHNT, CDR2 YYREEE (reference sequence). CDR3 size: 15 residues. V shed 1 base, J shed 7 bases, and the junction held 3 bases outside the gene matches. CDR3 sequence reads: CASSLLGQGNSPLHF. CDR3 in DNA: TGTGCCAGCAGCTTGTTGGGACAGGGAAATTCACCCCTCCACTTT.

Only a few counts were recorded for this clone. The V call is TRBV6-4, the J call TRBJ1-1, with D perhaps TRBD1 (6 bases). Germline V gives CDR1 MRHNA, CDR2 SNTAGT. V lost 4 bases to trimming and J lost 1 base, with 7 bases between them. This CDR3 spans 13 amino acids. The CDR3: CASSGQENTEAFF. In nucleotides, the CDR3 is TGTGCCAGCAGTGGACAGGAGAACACTGAAGCTTTCTTT.

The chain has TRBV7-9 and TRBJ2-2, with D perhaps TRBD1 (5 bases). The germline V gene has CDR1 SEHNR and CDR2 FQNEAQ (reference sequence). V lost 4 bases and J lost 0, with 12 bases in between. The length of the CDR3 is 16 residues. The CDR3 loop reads CASSSDRHSNTGELFF. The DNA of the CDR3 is TGTGCCAGCAGCTCCGACAGACACTCGAACACCGGGGAGCTGTTTTTT.

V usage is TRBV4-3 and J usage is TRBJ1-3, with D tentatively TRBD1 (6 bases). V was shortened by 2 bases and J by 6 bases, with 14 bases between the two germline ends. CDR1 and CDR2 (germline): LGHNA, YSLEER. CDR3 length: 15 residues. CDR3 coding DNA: TGCGCCAGCAGCCAACTCGGGACACTCCAAAACACCATATATTTT. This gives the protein CASSQLGTLQNTIYF.

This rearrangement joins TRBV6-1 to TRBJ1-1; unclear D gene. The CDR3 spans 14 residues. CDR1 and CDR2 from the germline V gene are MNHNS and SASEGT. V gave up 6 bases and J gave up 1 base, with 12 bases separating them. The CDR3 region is CASSANARNTEAFF. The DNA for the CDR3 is TGTGCCAGCAGCGCAAACGCCAGGAACACTGAAGCTTTCTTT.

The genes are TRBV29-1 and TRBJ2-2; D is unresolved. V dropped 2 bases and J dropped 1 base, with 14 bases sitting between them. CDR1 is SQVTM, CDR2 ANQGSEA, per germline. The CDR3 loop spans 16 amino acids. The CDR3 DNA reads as TGCAGCGTTGAATTGAACTACCTCGGGAACACCGGGGAGCTGTTTTTT. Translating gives CSVELNYLGNTGELFF.

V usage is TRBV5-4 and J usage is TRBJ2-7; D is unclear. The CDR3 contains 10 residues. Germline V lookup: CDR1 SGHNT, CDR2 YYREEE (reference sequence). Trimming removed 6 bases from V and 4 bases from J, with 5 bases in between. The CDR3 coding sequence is TGTGCCAGCACCGGTTACGAGCAGTACTTC. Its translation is CASTGYEQYF.

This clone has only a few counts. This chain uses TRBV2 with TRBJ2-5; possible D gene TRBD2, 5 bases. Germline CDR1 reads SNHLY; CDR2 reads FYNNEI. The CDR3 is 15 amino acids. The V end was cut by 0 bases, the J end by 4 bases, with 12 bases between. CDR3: CASSEARQAGETQYF. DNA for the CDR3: TGTGCCAGCAGTGAAGCGCGGCAGGCGGGAGAGACCCAGTACTTC.